This is a list of T cell receptor beta chains from one sample in a study of response to subunit inactivated influenza vaccine. TCRdb re-analysed the RT-PCR reads in MiXCR, keeping a single row per CDR3 protein. The sample holds about 300,000 distinct CDR3 sequences, around a fifth seen once. The sample consisted of PBMCs from blood, taken less than 22 months after vaccination. These receptors were obtained from a man aged 50 to 75 who received an inactivated influenza vaccine. Each CDR3 is given with its conserved first and last residue. The D gene is left open where the match is weak. A clone size is listed for some rows: how often the clone was seen (once, few, many), or a class if it is expanded.

V gene: TRBV20-1; clone size: few; J gene: TRBJ1-5; D gene: NA; CDR3 protein: CSARDSRGAQPQHF; CDR3 DNA: TGCAGTGCTAGAGATTCGAGGGGAGCTCAGCCCCAGCATTTT
V gene: TRBV5-1; clone size: NA; J gene: TRBJ2-7; D gene: TRBD1; CDR3 protein: CASSFLDRGQLYEQYF; CDR3 DNA: TGCGCCAGCAGCTTCCTCGACAGGGGGCAGCTCTACGAGCAGTACTTC
V gene: TRBV6-2/TRBV6-3; clone size: few; J gene: TRBJ1-5; D gene: NA; CDR3 protein: CASSCEGTDYQPQHF; CDR3 DNA: TGTGCCAGCAGTTGCGAGGGGACCGATTATCAGCCCCAGCATTTT
V gene: TRBV14; clone size: many; J gene: TRBJ1-3; D gene: NA; CDR3 protein: CASSQVSTGNTIYF; CDR3 DNA: TGTGCCAGCAGCCAAGTGTCTACTGGAAACACCATATATTTT
V gene: TRBV11-1; clone size: many; J gene: TRBJ2-2; D gene: NA; CDR3 protein: CASSFGETGELFF; CDR3 DNA: TGTGCCAGCAGCTTCGGGGAAACCGGGGAGCTGTTTTTT
V gene: TRBV7-9; clone size: few; J gene: TRBJ1-4; D gene: NA; CDR3 protein: CASSLVVPNEKLFF; CDR3 DNA: TGTGCCAGCAGCTTAGTGGTGCCTAATGAAAAACTGTTTTTT
V gene: TRBV9; clone size: few; J gene: TRBJ1-4; D gene: NA; CDR3 protein: CASSVGPGFNEKLFF; CDR3 DNA: TGTGCCAGCAGCGTGGGGCCGGGGTTTAATGAAAAACTGTTTTTT
V gene: TRBV12-3/TRBV12-4; clone size: NA; J gene: TRBJ2-1; D gene: TRBD2; CDR3 protein: CASSRLAGAFFEQFF; CDR3 DNA: TGTGCCAGCAGCCGTCTAGCGGGGGCCTTTTTTGAGCAGTTCTTC
V gene: TRBV6-2/TRBV6-3; clone size: NA; J gene: TRBJ1-1; D gene: TRBD1; CDR3 protein: CASTGQGGYTEAFF; CDR3 DNA: TGTGCCAGCACCGGACAGGGTGGGTACACTGAAGCTTTCTTT
V gene: TRBV21-1; clone size: NA; J gene: TRBJ2-7; D gene: NA; CDR3 protein: CASSKEQVYEQYF; CDR3 DNA: TGTGCCAGCAGCAAAGAACAAGTATACGAGCAGTACTTC
V gene: TRBV7-2; clone size: few; J gene: TRBJ2-1; D gene: TRBD1; CDR3 protein: CASSSTGAYNEQFF; CDR3 DNA: TGTGCCAGCAGCTCGACAGGGGCCTACAATGAGCAGTTCTTC
V gene: TRBV28; clone size: NA; J gene: TRBJ1-5; D gene: NA; CDR3 protein: CASSSKSRSQPQHF; CDR3 DNA: TGTGCCAGCAGCTCCAAGTCACGCAGTCAGCCCCAGCATTTT
V gene: TRBV6-1; clone size: few; J gene: TRBJ1-1; D gene: TRBD1; CDR3 protein: CASRGGTGGGYNEAFF; CDR3 DNA: TGTGCCAGCAGGGGAGGGACAGGGGGCGGTTATAATGAAGCTTTCTTT
V gene: TRBV20-1; clone size: few; J gene: TRBJ1-3; D gene: NA; CDR3 protein: CSARVFGAGPSGNTIYF; CDR3 DNA: TGCAGTGCTAGAGTGTTCGGTGCGGGGCCCTCTGGAAACACCATATATTTT
V gene: TRBV4-2; clone size: NA; J gene: TRBJ2-7; D gene: NA; CDR3 protein: CASSQEATNYEQYF; CDR3 DNA: TGTGCCAGCAGCCAAGAGGCCACCAACTACGAGCAGTACTTC
V gene: TRBV19; clone size: NA; J gene: TRBJ2-4; D gene: NA; CDR3 protein: CASSITGSGKNIQYF; CDR3 DNA: TGTGCCAGTAGTATAACCGGGAGTGGGAAAAACATTCAGTACTTC
V gene: TRBV7-2; clone size: few; J gene: TRBJ1-5; D gene: NA; CDR3 protein: CASSAGPDQPQHF; CDR3 DNA: TGTGCCAGCAGCGCGGGACCTGATCAGCCCCAGCATTTT
V gene: TRBV27; clone size: few; J gene: TRBJ1-6; D gene: NA; CDR3 protein: CATAGGGGYNSPLHF; CDR3 DNA: TGTGCCACCGCGGGTGGCGGGGGTTATAATTCACCCCTCCACTTT
V gene: TRBV4-2; clone size: NA; J gene: TRBJ1-4; D gene: NA; CDR3 protein: CARSQDSGLTASLFF; CDR3 DNA: TGTGCCAGGAGCCAAGATTCGGGCCTTACGGCAAGTCTGTTTTTT
V gene: TRBV12-3/TRBV12-4; clone size: few; J gene: TRBJ1-5; D gene: TRBD1; CDR3 protein: CASSAQDRGLQPQHF; CDR3 DNA: TGTGCCAGCAGTGCACAGGACAGGGGGCTTCAGCCCCAGCATTTT
V gene: TRBV6-1; clone size: NA; J gene: TRBJ1-1; D gene: TRBD1; CDR3 protein: CATSGQGSNTEAFF; CDR3 DNA: TGTGCCACGTCCGGACAGGGGTCGAACACTGAAGCTTTCTTT
V gene: TRBV20-1; clone size: few; J gene: TRBJ2-5; D gene: NA; CDR3 protein: CSAKSTTSGTRETQYF; CDR3 DNA: TGCAGTGCTAAAAGCACTACTTCGGGAACACGGGAGACCCAGTACTTC
V gene: TRBV15; clone size: NA; J gene: TRBJ2-5; D gene: NA; CDR3 protein: CATSRGYQETQYF; CDR3 DNA: TGTGCCACCAGCAGAGGGTACCAAGAGACCCAGTACTTC
V gene: TRBV5-1; clone size: NA; J gene: TRBJ2-6; D gene: NA; CDR3 protein: CASTLGDSGANVLTF; CDR3 DNA: TGCGCCAGCACCTTGGGGGACTCTGGGGCCAACGTCCTGACTTTC
V gene: TRBV20-1; clone size: few; J gene: TRBJ1-1; D gene: NA; CDR3 protein: CSARAATGWNTEAFF; CDR3 DNA: TGCAGTGCTAGAGCCGCCACAGGGTGGAACACTGAAGCTTTCTTT
V gene: TRBV7-2; clone size: NA; J gene: TRBJ2-7; D gene: TRBD2; CDR3 protein: CASSLMQGGPYEQYF; CDR3 DNA: TGTGCCAGCAGCCTGATGCAGGGAGGGCCCTACGAGCAGTACTTC
V gene: TRBV9; clone size: few; J gene: TRBJ1-5; D gene: NA; CDR3 protein: CASSVGMEGPQHF; CDR3 DNA: TGTGCCAGCAGCGTGGGGATGGAAGGGCCCCAGCATTTT
V gene: TRBV7-9; clone size: few; J gene: TRBJ2-1; D gene: NA; CDR3 protein: CASSKDSSYNEQFF; CDR3 DNA: TGTGCCAGCAGCAAGGACAGCTCCTACAATGAGCAGTTCTTC
V gene: TRBV3-1; clone size: few; J gene: TRBJ1-1; D gene: NA; CDR3 protein: CASSPRGQWRTEAFF; CDR3 DNA: TGTGCCAGCAGCCCCCGAGGCCAGTGGAGGACTGAAGCTTTCTTT
V gene: TRBV20-1; clone size: NA; J gene: TRBJ1-5; D gene: TRBD1; CDR3 protein: CSARGQGMNQPQHF; CDR3 DNA: TGCAGTGCTAGGGGACAGGGGATGAATCAGCCCCAGCATTTT
V gene: TRBV29-1; clone size: few; J gene: TRBJ1-2; D gene: NA; CDR3 protein: CSLWGGTYGYTF; CDR3 DNA: TGCAGCCTCTGGGGGGGTACCTATGGCTACACCTTC
V gene: TRBV7-9; clone size: few; J gene: TRBJ1-1; D gene: NA; CDR3 protein: CASSSPLTEAFF; CDR3 DNA: TGTGCCAGCAGCTCCCCCCTCACTGAAGCTTTCTTT
V gene: TRBV28; clone size: NA; J gene: TRBJ2-7; D gene: TRBD2; CDR3 protein: CASSGLAGPYEQYF; CDR3 DNA: TGTGCCAGCAGTGGACTAGCGGGACCCTACGAGCAGTACTTC
V gene: TRBV11-1; clone size: NA; J gene: TRBJ2-1; D gene: NA; CDR3 protein: CASSRLGAGNEQFF; CDR3 DNA: TGTGCCAGCAGCCGCCTCGGGGCGGGTAATGAGCAGTTCTTC
V gene: TRBV5-1; clone size: few; J gene: TRBJ1-2; D gene: TRBD1; CDR3 protein: CASRLLDRGPGYTF; CDR3 DNA: TGCGCCAGCAGGCTTCTGGACAGGGGGCCCGGCTACACCTTC
V gene: TRBV6-4; clone size: NA; J gene: TRBJ2-5; D gene: NA; CDR3 protein: CASSEWQEETQYF; CDR3 DNA: TGTGCCAGCAGTGAGTGGCAGGAAGAGACCCAGTACTTC
V gene: TRBV7-9; clone size: few; J gene: TRBJ2-1; D gene: NA; CDR3 protein: CASSYRDNYNEQFF; CDR3 DNA: TGTGCCAGCAGCTACCGGGACAACTACAATGAGCAGTTCTTC
V gene: TRBV7-9; clone size: few; J gene: TRBJ1-2; D gene: TRBD1; CDR3 protein: CASSYNRGQDGYTF; CDR3 DNA: TGTGCCAGCAGCTACAACAGGGGGCAGGATGGCTACACCTTC
V gene: TRBV14; clone size: NA; J gene: TRBJ1-1; D gene: NA; CDR3 protein: CASSQDPGQLTEAFF; CDR3 DNA: TGTGCCAGCAGCCAAGATCCCGGACAGCTCACTGAAGCTTTCTTT
V gene: TRBV20-1; clone size: NA; J gene: TRBJ1-2; D gene: NA; CDR3 protein: CSARGRDGGYGYTF; CDR3 DNA: TGCAGTGCTAGAGGGAGGGACGGGGGCTATGGCTACACCTTC
V gene: TRBV4-3; clone size: NA; J gene: TRBJ2-1; D gene: NA; CDR3 protein: CASSRQVSSYNEQFF; CDR3 DNA: TGCGCCAGCAGCCGCCAGGTCAGCTCCTACAATGAGCAGTTCTTC
V gene: TRBV29-1; clone size: NA; J gene: TRBJ2-1; D gene: TRBD1; CDR3 protein: CSVEGTGVNEQFF; CDR3 DNA: TGCAGCGTTGAAGGAACAGGGGTCAATGAGCAGTTCTTC
V gene: TRBV20-1; clone size: NA; J gene: TRBJ1-4; D gene: NA; CDR3 protein: CSATTGPNEKLFF; CDR3 DNA: TGCAGTGCAACGACAGGACCTAATGAAAAGCTGTTTTTT
V gene: TRBV10-3; clone size: few; J gene: TRBJ1-1; D gene: NA; CDR3 protein: CAISHRNSNTEAFF; CDR3 DNA: TGTGCCATCAGTCACAGAAACTCGAACACTGAAGCTTTCTTT
V gene: TRBV6-2/TRBV6-3; clone size: NA; J gene: TRBJ2-5; D gene: TRBD2; CDR3 protein: CASSYGRTREFQETQYF; CDR3 DNA: TGTGCCAGCAGTTATGGTCGGACTAGGGAGTTCCAAGAGACCCAGTACTTC
V gene: TRBV7-9; clone size: few; J gene: TRBJ2-2; D gene: NA; CDR3 protein: CASSLGLRSTNTGELFF; CDR3 DNA: TGTGCCAGCAGCTTGGGGCTCCGGAGCACGAACACCGGGGAGCTGTTTTTT
V gene: TRBV7-9; clone size: NA; J gene: TRBJ2-3; D gene: NA; CDR3 protein: CASTLGGTDTQYF; CDR3 DNA: TGTGCCAGCACCCTTGGGGGTACAGATACGCAGTATTTT
V gene: TRBV7-9; clone size: NA; J gene: TRBJ2-2; D gene: TRBD1; CDR3 protein: CASSVTGGRGGELFF; CDR3 DNA: TGTGCCAGCAGCGTTACAGGGGGCCGGGGCGGGGAGCTGTTTTTT
V gene: TRBV10-2; clone size: few; J gene: TRBJ2-7; D gene: TRBD1; CDR3 protein: CASSEAGGYEQYF; CDR3 DNA: TGCGCCAGCAGTGAAGCAGGGGGCTACGAGCAGTACTTC
V gene: TRBV6-2/TRBV6-3; clone size: NA; J gene: TRBJ2-3; D gene: NA; CDR3 protein: CASTTARYTQYF; CDR3 DNA: TGTGCCAGCACGACAGCGCGGTATACGCAGTATTTT
V gene: TRBV5-6; clone size: NA; J gene: TRBJ1-1; D gene: TRBD1; CDR3 protein: CASSIKTGGTEAFF; CDR3 DNA: TGTGCCAGCAGCATAAAGACAGGGGGCACTGAAGCTTTCTTT
V gene: TRBV12-3/TRBV12-4; clone size: few; J gene: TRBJ2-3; D gene: NA; CDR3 protein: CASREFPDTQYF; CDR3 DNA: TGTGCCAGCAGGGAGTTCCCAGATACGCAGTATTTT
V gene: TRBV19; clone size: NA; J gene: TRBJ1-1; D gene: NA; CDR3 protein: CASSIGGDVTEAFF; CDR3 DNA: TGTGCCAGTAGTATCGGGGGGGACGTCACTGAAGCTTTCTTT
V gene: TRBV4-2; clone size: many; J gene: TRBJ1-5; D gene: TRBD1; CDR3 protein: CASSQEQGGNQPQHF; CDR3 DNA: TGTGCCAGCAGCCAAGAGCAGGGGGGCAATCAGCCCCAGCATTTT
V gene: TRBV12-3/TRBV12-4; clone size: many; J gene: TRBJ1-2; D gene: NA; CDR3 protein: CASSLGRINYGYTF; CDR3 DNA: TGTGCCAGCAGTTTGGGGAGGATTAACTATGGCTACACCTTC
V gene: TRBV7-9; clone size: many; J gene: TRBJ1-5; D gene: NA; CDR3 protein: CASSLGGFEPQHF; CDR3 DNA: TGTGCCAGCAGCTTAGGTGGATTTGAGCCCCAGCATTTT
V gene: TRBV4-3; clone size: few; J gene: TRBJ1-6; D gene: NA; CDR3 protein: CASSQVTGRSSPLHF; CDR3 DNA: TGCGCCAGCAGCCAAGTTACAGGGAGGAGTTCACCCCTCCACTTT
V gene: TRBV6-1; clone size: NA; J gene: TRBJ2-3; D gene: NA; CDR3 protein: CASSELGGGLNFDTQYF; CDR3 DNA: TGTGCCAGCAGTGAGCTTGGCGGGGGCCTTAACTTTGATACGCAGTATTTT